These 5 T cell receptor beta chains were all obtained from the same sample, sequenced in a study of blood T cell dynamics during melanoma immunotherapy. The time point denotes: pre-treatment baseline. The method was immunoSEQ multiplex PCR; TCRdb's version includes in-frame clones alone and lacks a portion of them. The sample records some 5,900 clones, roughly 85% being singletons. The sample was blood, taken from a patient treated with checkpoint blockade. The receptor set was obtained from a human donor with melanoma.

This rearrangement joins TRBV7-9 to TRBJ2-7; 7 bases are a match to TRBD1. Per germline, CDR1 SEHNR and CDR2 FQNEAQ (reference sequence). V dropped 1 base and J dropped 1; count of bases not matched to a gene: 7. CDR3 length: 16 amino acids. In DNA, the CDR3 is TGTGCCAGCAGCTTAGTAGCGACAGGGTCGTCCTACGAGCAGTACTTC. As protein: CASSLVATGSSYEQYF.

The chain combines TRBV7-9 with TRBJ2-7, with D unresolved. Trimming cost V 2 bases and J 3 bases, with 5 bases left between them. CDR3 length: 12 amino acids. The V gene's germline CDR1 is SEHNR and CDR2 FQNEAQ (reference sequence). CDR3 protein: CASSLLGYEQYF. The CDR3 DNA reads as TGTGCCAGCAGCTTACTCGGCTACGAGCAGTACTTC. Combining the CDR3 with reference TRBV7-9 and TRBJ2-7 gives the whole variable domain DTGVSQNPRHKITKRGQNVTFRCDPISEHNRLYWYRQTLGQGPEFLTYFQNEAQLEKSRLLSDRFSAERPKGSFSTLEIQRTEQGDSAMYLCASSLLGYEQYFGPGTRLTVT.

V is TRBV5-1 and J is TRBJ1-4, with a tentative D call TRBD1 (5 bases). The CDR3 totals 15 residues. Germline-derived CDR1 and CDR2 are SGHRS and YFSETQ. The ends were cut back, 4 bases at V and 2 bases at J, with 12 bases in the middle. CDR3 amino acids: CASSPTAGTNEKLFF. In nucleotides, the CDR3 is TGCGCCAGCAGCCCGACTGCAGGGACTAATGAAAAACTGTTTTTT.

The CDR3 bases are TGTGCCAGCAGCTTAGCAGGGACATACGAGCAGTACTTC. Amino acids: CASSLAGTYEQYF. This sequence joins TRBV7-2 and TRBJ2-7; D may be TRBD1 (6 bases). Germline assignment: CDR1 SGHTA and CDR2 FQGNSA. Trimming took off 0 bases at V and 4 bases at J, with 7 bases between the two ends. The CDR3 is 13 amino acids.

The chain is built from TRBV4-1 and TRBJ1-6; no reliable D call. The CDR3 loop spans 20 amino acids. V lost 2 bases to trimming and J lost 9 bases, with 29 bases between them. Germline-derived CDR1 and CDR2 are MGHRA and YSYEKL. Written as DNA, the CDR3 is TGCGCCAGCAGCCAACTGATTTTGCCCTCTATCAGTAAGTTTGGTTCACCCCTCCACTTT. It yields the protein CASSQLILPSISKFGSPLHF.